A selection of T cell receptor beta chains follows, all from one sample in a study of early T cells in non-severe SARS-CoV-2 infection. One entry per CDR3 protein results from TCRdb running MiXCR on the 5' RACE reads. The sample has 80,000 to 95,000 distinct CDR3 sequences; 16% are singletons. The material was whole blood, obtained at baseline. Receptors were obtained from an adult who was a healthcare worker with PCR-confirmed SARS-CoV-2 infection or an uninfected control (not recorded which). Each CDR3 is given with its conserved first and last residue. A D gene is named only where the DNA matches it firmly. Size is omitted from some rows. Given values are once, few, many or a class for expanded clones.

DNA	CDR3	D	V	size	J
TGTGCCAGCAGCGGAGGCGGGCGTTCCTACGAGCAGTACTTC	CASSGGGRSYEQYF	.	TRBV7-2	many	TRBJ2-7
TGTGCCAGCAGTTTACAGGGGGTCCTCCGTGACATTCAGTACTTC	CASSLQGVLRDIQYF	TRBD1	TRBV28	.	TRBJ2-4
TGTGCCAGCAGCTTACAGGGACTAAAGAACACCGGGGAGCTGTTTTTT	CASSLQGLKNTGELFF	TRBD2	TRBV11-2	.	TRBJ2-2
TGCGCCAGCAGCTTGTCCCAACGCGCTGAAGCTTTCTTT	CASSLSQRAEAFF	.	TRBV5-1	many	TRBJ1-1
TGTGCCAGCAGGCCCAGTACACTAGTCTCCGGGGAGCTGTTTTTT	CASRPSTLVSGELFF	.	TRBV6-2/TRBV6-3	many	TRBJ2-2
TGCGCCAGCAGCTTGAACAGGGCATTGGACTATGGCTACACCTTC	CASSLNRALDYGYTF	.	TRBV5-1	.	TRBJ1-2
TGTGCCACGCACTCCGAGAATTCACCCCTCCACTTT	CATHSENSPLHF	.	TRBV5-4	.	TRBJ1-6
TGTGCCAGCAGGCAAGGACTAGCGGGAGCCAGGGAGCAGTTCTTC	CASRQGLAGAREQFF	TRBD2	TRBV2	.	TRBJ2-1
TGCGCCAGCAGCCTCCTAAAGGGCAATGAGCAGTTCTTC	CASSLLKGNEQFF	.	TRBV4-1	.	TRBJ2-1
TGCAGCGGGGGGAACACTGAAGCTTTCTTT	CSGGNTEAFF	.	TRBV29-1	.	TRBJ1-1
TGTGCCAGCAGCCCGAGACAGGGGGCTGTATCTGGCTACACCTTC	CASSPRQGAVSGYTF	TRBD1	TRBV9	.	TRBJ1-2
TGCAGTGCCCCGACTAGCCTGAACACCGGGGAGCTGTTTTTT	CSAPTSLNTGELFF	TRBD2	TRBV20-1	.	TRBJ2-2
TGTGCCAGCAGCTTAGTCTGGGGGCGGCCTGAGACCCAGTACTTC	CASSLVWGRPETQYF	.	TRBV7-8	few	TRBJ2-5
TGTGCCAGCAGCAATCCATATCTCTTTATCTACGAGCAGTACTTC	CASSNPYLFIYEQYF	.	TRBV21-1	few	TRBJ2-7
TGTGCCAGCTCACCGGTCCCGGGGGGAGCTTTCTTT	CASSPVPGGAFF	.	TRBV18	few	TRBJ1-1
TGTGCCAGCAGCGTAGGGGGCCCCGTAGAGCAGTACTTC	CASSVGGPVEQYF	.	TRBV9	.	TRBJ2-7
TGTGCCAGCAGCTCGCTCGTCAGTAGCGGGGAGCTGTTTTTT	CASSSLVSSGELFF	.	TRBV13	few	TRBJ2-2
TGTGCCAGCAGTACATCGAACACCGGGGAGCTGTTTTTT	CASSTSNTGELFF	.	TRBV27	.	TRBJ2-2
TGCGCCAGCAGCTTGGTCGCCCCGGGACAGGGTTACGAAGAGACCCAGTACTTC	CASSLVAPGQGYEETQYF	TRBD1	TRBV5-1	.	TRBJ2-5
TGTGCCAGCAGAAAAGGGGGGGGCAATCAGCCCCAGCATTTT	CASRKGGGNQPQHF	.	TRBV28	few	TRBJ1-5
TGTGCCAGCAGCATGACTCGACTACCCCGACCTAGCACAGATACGCAGTATTTT	CASSMTRLPRPSTDTQYF	.	TRBV11-2	once	TRBJ2-3
TGTGCCAGCAGCCCTCATAGCGGGATCTCCTACAATGAGCAGTTCTTC	CASSPHSGISYNEQFF	TRBD2	TRBV9	.	TRBJ2-1
TGCAGTGCCCCGGACAGGCCGCACACCTACGAGCAGTACTTC	CSAPDRPHTYEQYF	TRBD1	TRBV20-1	.	TRBJ2-7
TGTGCCAGCAGCGTTCACGTCCGGGACAGGACCTCCTACGAGCAGTACTTC	CASSVHVRDRTSYEQYF	TRBD1	TRBV9	.	TRBJ2-7
TGTGCCAGCAGACTAACAGGGTTTAGCAATCAGCCCCAGCATTTT	CASRLTGFSNQPQHF	.	TRBV27	many	TRBJ1-5
TGTGCCAGCAGCTTAAAGGCAATAGCGAACACCGGGGAGCTGTTTTTT	CASSLKAIANTGELFF	.	TRBV7-9	medium-sized	TRBJ2-2
TGTGCCAGCAGCACATTACGGACAGGTTTAGCCAAAAACATTCAGTACTTC	CASSTLRTGLAKNIQYF	TRBD1	TRBV5-5	.	TRBJ2-4
TGTGCCAGCAGCTTAGATTTGTCGAACACCGGGGAGCTGTTTTTT	CASSLDLSNTGELFF	.	TRBV11-2	many	TRBJ2-2
TGCAGTGACTCGGGGGGAGAGACCCAGTACTTC	CSDSGGETQYF	TRBD2	TRBV20-1	.	TRBJ2-5
TGTGCCACCCGGGACAGAGGATACAATGAGCAGTTCTTC	CATRDRGYNEQFF	TRBD1	TRBV24-1	many	TRBJ2-1
TGTGCCAGCAGCCCAGGGGGGCTGATGAACACTGAAGCTTTCTTT	CASSPGGLMNTEAFF	TRBD1	TRBV7-9	few	TRBJ1-1
TGTGCCAGCGGAAAGACAGGGGATGAGCAGTTCTTC	CASGKTGDEQFF	.	TRBV21-1	many	TRBJ2-1
TGCAGTGCCAGGGCTCTGATGGCGGCCCCCTGGGAGCAGTACTTC	CSARALMAAPWEQYF	.	TRBV20-1	few	TRBJ2-7